The 15 T cell receptor beta chains given below trace back to one sample, sequenced in a study of T cell responses to AZD1222 COVID-19 vaccine. Only in-frame clones appear in the TCRdb table, and some are missing; sequencing was by immunoSEQ multiplex PCR. In the table there are roughly 180,000 clones, roughly 92% of which are singletons. Specimen: peripheral blood, collected 28 days after the second AZD1222 dose. The receptors here all came from an adult who received the AZD1222 COVID-19 vaccine.

This chain links TRBV2 with TRBJ2-7, with 7 positions matching TRBD2. Germline CDR1 reads SNHLY; CDR2 reads FYNNEI. The J segment lost 1 base and the V segment lost 2 bases, leaving 5 bases of the junction unmatched. CDR3 length: 15 amino acids. The chain's CDR3 is CASSEQGLQSYEQYF. CDR3 nucleotide sequence: TGTGCCAGCAGTGAACAGGGACTACAGTCCTACGAGCAGTACTTC.

The CDR3 coding sequence is TGTGCCAGCAGCCGCCGCATAGGGGGAGGGTCCACCTACAATGAGCAGTTCTTC. Protein sequence: CASSRRIGGGSTYNEQFF. The V gene is TRBV3-1 (or the pseudogene TRBV3-2), the J gene TRBJ2-1; possibly TRBD2 for D (7 bases). Between the trimmed V and J ends, which lost 4 bases and 2 bases, there was a span of 21 bases. The CDR3 extends over 18 amino acids. The germline gives CDR1 LGHDT, CDR2 YNNKEL (reference sequence).

The chain has TRBV18 and TRBJ1-3; 9 nucleotides agree with TRBD1. This CDR3 is 17 amino acids long. Per the germline V gene, CDR1 is KGHSH and CDR2 is LQKENI. V was clipped by 3 bases and J by 2 bases; unmatched bases: 8. CDR3 sequence reads: CASSPVGTGSPGNTIYF. The CDR3 nucleotides are TGTGCCAGCTCACCTGTTGGGACAGGGTCTCCTGGAAACACCATATATTTT.

The chain combines TRBV7-9 with TRBJ2-7, with TRBD2 identical over 8 bases. From germline, CDR1 is SEHNR and CDR2 FQNEAQ (reference sequence). The ends lost 2 bases at V and 6 bases at J; junction bases unmatched: 6. The CDR3 has 14 amino acids. The CDR3 DNA sequence: TGTGCCAGCAGCTTAACAGCGGGAGCCCCCGAGCAGTACTTC. This gives the protein CASSLTAGAPEQYF.

Only one count was recorded for this clone. The chain links TRBV12-3 or TRBV12-4 to TRBJ1-1; no definite D call. This CDR3 contains 12 residues. Trimming stripped 6 bases from V and 11 bases from J, with 16 bases between. As DNA, the CDR3 is TGTGCCAGCAGGGGGAACCATGAAGGGGCTTTCTTT. This sequence encodes CASRGNHEGAFF.

V is TRBV12-5 and J is TRBJ1-4; maybe TRBD1 (5 bases). V lost 0 bases and J 0 bases, leaving 17 bases between the germline ends. CDR1 LGHNT and CDR2 FRNRAP come from the germline V gene. CDR3 length equals 19 residues. The CDR3 region has the DNA TGTGCTAGTGGTTTGGTAGCCGCGGGGGGACCTGCAACTAATGAAAAACTGTTTTTT. Amino acids: CASGLVAAGGPATNEKLFF.

V gene TRBV7-2 combines with J gene TRBJ2-7; 10 positions agree with TRBD1. V was clipped by 4 bases and J by 7 bases; unmatched bases: 10. Germline V gives CDR1 SGHTA, CDR2 FQGNSA. The CDR3 loop spans 15 amino acids. The CDR3 region is CASSSRQGAGWEQYF. CDR3 in DNA: TGTGCCAGCAGCTCCCGACAGGGGGCCGGATGGGAGCAGTACTTC.

The rearrangement links TRBV5-4 to TRBJ1-1, with D possibly TRBD1 on 5 matching bases. This CDR3 has 15 amino acids. With 0 bases removed from V and 3 bases from J, the gap between germline ends came to 12 bases. The germline gives CDR1 SGHNT, CDR2 YYREEE (reference sequence). DNA of the CDR3: TGTGCCAGCAGCTTGGACAGCGGAGGGGACACTGAAGCTTTCTTT. Translated: CASSLDSGGDTEAFF.

This chain connects TRBV9 to TRBJ2-7; D is unresolved. Per germline, CDR1 SGDLS and CDR2 YYNGEE. V lost 0 bases to trimming and J lost 6 bases, with 13 bases between them. This CDR3 spans 14 amino acids. The CDR3 sequence: CASSVAPDGSEQYF. CDR3 coding DNA: TGTGCCAGCAGCGTAGCCCCGGACGGATCCGAGCAGTACTTC.

The rearrangement links TRBV19 to TRBJ1-5; no definite D call. CDR1 is LNHDA, CDR2 SQIVND, per germline (reference sequence). This CDR3 contains 14 residues. V dropped 7 bases and J dropped 3 bases, with 13 bases sitting between them. The CDR3 loop is CASTVEGFNQPQHF. DNA of the CDR3: TGTGCCAGTACAGTGGAAGGGTTCAATCAGCCCCAGCATTTT.

This clone has only a few counts. The chain couples TRBV12-5 to TRBJ1-3; D unresolved. V lost 1 base and J 4 bases, leaving 5 bases between the germline ends. This CDR3 spans 13 amino acids. In germline, CDR1 is LGHNT, CDR2 FRNRAP. The CDR3 DNA follows: TGTGCTAGTGGTTTGGACAGAGGAAACACCATATATTTT. Amino acids: CASGLDRGNTIYF.

This chain uses TRBV7-2 with TRBJ2-3, with D possibly TRBD2 on 5 matching bases. The CDR3 is 15 amino acids. CDR1 and CDR2 (germline): SGHTA, FQGNSA. The germline V and J ends were trimmed by 5 bases and 3 bases, with 15 bases remaining between them. The CDR3 nucleotides are TGTGCCAGCAGCCCGGTACCTGGAGGTACAGATACGCAGTATTTT. Residues: CASSPVPGGTDTQYF.

V and J are TRBV7-9 and TRBJ1-6; TRBD1 might be the D (5 bases). V was clipped by 1 base and J by 7 bases, with 11 bases between them. The germline gives CDR1 SEHNR, CDR2 FQNEAQ (reference sequence). The CDR3 is made up of 15 amino acids. CDR3 sequence: CASSLEGNINSPLHF. The CDR3 DNA sequence: TGTGCCAGCAGCTTAGAGGGGAATATAAATTCACCCCTCCACTTT.

The chain carries TRBV29-1 and TRBJ1-1; TRBD1 matches 9 bases. The CDR3 sequence is 12 residues long. Germline V gene sequence: CDR1 SQVTM, CDR2 ANQGSEA. V was pared by 6 bases and J by 5 bases, with 4 bases of the junction left unmatched. The CDR3 DNA is TGCAGCGTCAACAGGGGGCGAACTGAAGCTTTCTTT. As protein: CSVNRGRTEAFF.

This chain joins TRBV7-6 and TRBJ2-5; TRBD2 matches 7 bases. Germline V gene data show CDR1 as SGHVS and CDR2 as FNYEAQ. Trimming cost V 5 bases and J 4 bases; bases outside gene matches: 7. The length of the CDR3 is 14 residues. The CDR3 sequence: CASSPQTSRETQYF. DNA for the CDR3: TGTGCCAGCAGCCCACAGACTAGCAGAGAGACCCAGTACTTC.